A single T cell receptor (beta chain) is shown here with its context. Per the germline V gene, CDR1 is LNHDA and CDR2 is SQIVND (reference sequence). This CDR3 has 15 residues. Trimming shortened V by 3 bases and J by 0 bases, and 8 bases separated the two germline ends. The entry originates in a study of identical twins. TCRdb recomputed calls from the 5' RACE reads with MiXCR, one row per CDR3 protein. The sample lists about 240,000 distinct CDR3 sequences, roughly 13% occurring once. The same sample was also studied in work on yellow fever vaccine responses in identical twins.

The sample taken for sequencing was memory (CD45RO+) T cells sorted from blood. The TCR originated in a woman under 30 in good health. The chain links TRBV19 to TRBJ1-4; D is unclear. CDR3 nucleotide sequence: TGTGCCAGTAGTATTCCCACAGCAACTAATGAAAAACTGTTTTTT. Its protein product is CASSIPTATNEKLFF.